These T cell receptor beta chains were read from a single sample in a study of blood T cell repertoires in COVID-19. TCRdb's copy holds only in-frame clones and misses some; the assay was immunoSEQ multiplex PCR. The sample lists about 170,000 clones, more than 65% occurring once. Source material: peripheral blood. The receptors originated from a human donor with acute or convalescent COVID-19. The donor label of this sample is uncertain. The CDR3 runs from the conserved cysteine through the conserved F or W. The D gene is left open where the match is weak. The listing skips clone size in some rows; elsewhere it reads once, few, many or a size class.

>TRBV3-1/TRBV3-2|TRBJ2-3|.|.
CASSPLMTDTQYF
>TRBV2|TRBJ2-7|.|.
CASRYESYEQYF
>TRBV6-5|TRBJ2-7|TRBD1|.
CASSRGTGDHEQYF
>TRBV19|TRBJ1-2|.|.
CAATRSATRTGNYGYTF
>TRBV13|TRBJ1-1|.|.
CASSYYSGIILDTEAFF
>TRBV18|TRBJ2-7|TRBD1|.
CASSPRTGSYEQYF
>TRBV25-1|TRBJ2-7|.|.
CASSEYIRGSEQYF
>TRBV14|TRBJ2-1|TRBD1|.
CASSPRQGVSYNEQFF
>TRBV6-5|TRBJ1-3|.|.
CATFRGSSGNTIYF
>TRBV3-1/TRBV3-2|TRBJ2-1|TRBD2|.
CASSLGLAGVEQFF
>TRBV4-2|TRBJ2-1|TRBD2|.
CASSQDGGGAPVEQFF
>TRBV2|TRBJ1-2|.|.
CASSRQAGSYGYTF
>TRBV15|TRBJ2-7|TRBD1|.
CATSREKTGIVHEQYF
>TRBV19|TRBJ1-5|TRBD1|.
CASRIIDRVYSNQPQHF
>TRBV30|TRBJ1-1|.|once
CAWSVNRGTFF
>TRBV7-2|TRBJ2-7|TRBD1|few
CASSSQGSGNYEQYF
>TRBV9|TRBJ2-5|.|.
CASSRAAGETQYF
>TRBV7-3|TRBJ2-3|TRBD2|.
CASSFEGRGGTDTQYF
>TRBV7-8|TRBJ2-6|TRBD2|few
CASSPRRAGAVGANVLTF
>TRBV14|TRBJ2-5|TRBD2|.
CASSFGLAPRETQYF
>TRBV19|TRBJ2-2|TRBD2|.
CASSALAGGDTGELFF
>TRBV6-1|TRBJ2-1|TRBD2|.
CASTEQLAGYNEQFF
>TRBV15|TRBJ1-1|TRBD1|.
CATSKGGVSTEAFF
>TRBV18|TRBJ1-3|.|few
CASSESSGNTIYF
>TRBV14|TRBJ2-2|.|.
CASSQQGASTGELFF
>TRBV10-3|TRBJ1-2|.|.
CAISESQGNYGYTF
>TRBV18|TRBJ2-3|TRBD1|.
CASSPSGQGGDTQYF
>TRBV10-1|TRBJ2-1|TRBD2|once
CASSELAGGREQFF
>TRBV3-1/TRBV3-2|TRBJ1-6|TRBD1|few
CASSRGQGNNSPLHF
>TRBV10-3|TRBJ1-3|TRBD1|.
CAISIGDSTGNTIYF
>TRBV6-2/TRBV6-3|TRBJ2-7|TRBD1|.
CASSYRTGYYEQYF
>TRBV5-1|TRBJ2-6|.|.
CASSLGGPGANVLTF
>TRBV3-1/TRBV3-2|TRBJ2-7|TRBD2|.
CASSQGSGGSYEQYF
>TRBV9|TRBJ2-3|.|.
CASSVAGGASTDTQYF
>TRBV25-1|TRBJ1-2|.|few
CASSEFRGMDANYGYTF
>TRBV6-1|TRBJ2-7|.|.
CASSEWTGVPYEQYF
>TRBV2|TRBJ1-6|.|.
CASSLDSIGNSPLHF
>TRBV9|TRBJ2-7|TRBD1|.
CASSSQTGSYEQYF
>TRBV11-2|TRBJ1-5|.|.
CASSLQGFGQPQHF
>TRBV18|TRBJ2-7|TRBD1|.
CASTPDRDSLYEQYF
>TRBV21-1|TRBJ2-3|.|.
CANSKLVESTDTQYF
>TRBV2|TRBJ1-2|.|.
CASSVLPTDGYTF
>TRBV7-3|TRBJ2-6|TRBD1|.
CASSSDRGGANVLTF
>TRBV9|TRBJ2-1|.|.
CASSLRFENNEQFF
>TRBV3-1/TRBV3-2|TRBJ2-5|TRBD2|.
CASSQGPTGGQETQYF
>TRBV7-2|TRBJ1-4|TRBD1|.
CASSADRAEKLFF
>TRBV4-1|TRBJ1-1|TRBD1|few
CASSETGAGVNTEAFF
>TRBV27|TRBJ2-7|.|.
CASSRGLTSYEQYF
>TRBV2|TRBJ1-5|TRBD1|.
CASSKSGQGNQPQHF
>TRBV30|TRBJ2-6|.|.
CAWSVRSGSSGANVLTF
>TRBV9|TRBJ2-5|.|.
CASSASLGETQYF
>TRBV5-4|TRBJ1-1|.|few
CASRTGPINTEAFF
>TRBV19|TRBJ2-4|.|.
CASSIGGELAKNIQYF
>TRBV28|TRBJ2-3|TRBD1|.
CASSAPGTGGTDTQYF
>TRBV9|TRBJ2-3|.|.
CASSVVAGETDTQYF